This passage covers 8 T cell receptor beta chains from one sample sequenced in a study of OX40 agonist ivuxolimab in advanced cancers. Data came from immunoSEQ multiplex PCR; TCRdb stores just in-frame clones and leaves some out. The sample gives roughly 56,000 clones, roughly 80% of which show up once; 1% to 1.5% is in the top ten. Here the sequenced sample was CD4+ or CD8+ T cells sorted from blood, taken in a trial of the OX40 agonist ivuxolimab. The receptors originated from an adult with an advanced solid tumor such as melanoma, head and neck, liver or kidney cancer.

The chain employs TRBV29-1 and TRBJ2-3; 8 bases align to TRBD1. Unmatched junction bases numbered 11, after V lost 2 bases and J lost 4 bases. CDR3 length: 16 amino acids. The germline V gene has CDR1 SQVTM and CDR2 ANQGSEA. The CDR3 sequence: CSVERPGGAGPDTQYF. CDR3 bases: TGCAGCGTTGAACGCCCAGGGGGCGCGGGCCCAGATACGCAGTATTTT.

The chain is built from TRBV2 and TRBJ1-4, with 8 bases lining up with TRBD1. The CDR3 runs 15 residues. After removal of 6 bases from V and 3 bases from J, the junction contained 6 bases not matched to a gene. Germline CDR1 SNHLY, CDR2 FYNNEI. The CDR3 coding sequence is TGTGCCAGCAGGGAACAGGGGGTTGCTAATGAAAAACTGTTTTTT. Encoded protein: CASREQGVANEKLFF.

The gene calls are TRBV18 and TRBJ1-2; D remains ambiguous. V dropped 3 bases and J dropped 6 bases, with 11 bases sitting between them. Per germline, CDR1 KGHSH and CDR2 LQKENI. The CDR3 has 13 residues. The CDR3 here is CASSPPQTNGYTF. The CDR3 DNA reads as TGTGCCAGCTCACCGCCCCAGACGAATGGCTACACCTTC. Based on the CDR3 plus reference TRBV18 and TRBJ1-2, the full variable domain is NAGVMQNPRHLVRRRGQEARLRCSPMKGHSHVYWYRQLPEEGLKFMVYLQKENIIDESGMPKERFSAEFPKEGPSILRIQQVVRGDSAAYFCASSPPQTNGYTFGSGTRLTVV.

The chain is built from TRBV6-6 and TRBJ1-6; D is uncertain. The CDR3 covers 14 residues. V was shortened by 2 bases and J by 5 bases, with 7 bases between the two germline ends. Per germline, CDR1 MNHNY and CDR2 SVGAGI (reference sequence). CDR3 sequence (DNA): TGTGCCAGCAGTTACGGACGTAATAATTCACCCCTCCACTTT. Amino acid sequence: CASSYGRNNSPLHF.

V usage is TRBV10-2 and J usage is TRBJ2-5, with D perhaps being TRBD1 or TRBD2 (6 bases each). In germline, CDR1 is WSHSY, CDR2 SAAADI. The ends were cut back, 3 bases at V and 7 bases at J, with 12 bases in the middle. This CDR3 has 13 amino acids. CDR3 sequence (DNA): TGCGCCAGCAGTGAAAGGACAGCGGGGACCCAGTACTTC. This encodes CASSERTAGTQYF.

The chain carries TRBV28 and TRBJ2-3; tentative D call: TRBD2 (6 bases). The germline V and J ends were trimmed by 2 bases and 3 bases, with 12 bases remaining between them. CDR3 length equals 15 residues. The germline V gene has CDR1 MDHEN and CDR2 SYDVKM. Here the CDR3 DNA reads TGTGCCAGCAGTTTAGTCGGAGGGTTAACAGATACGCAGTATTTT. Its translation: CASSLVGGLTDTQYF. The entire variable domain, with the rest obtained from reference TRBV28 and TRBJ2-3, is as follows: DVKVTQSSRYLVKRTGEKVFLECVQDMDHENMFWYRQDPGLGLRLIYFSYDVKMKEKGDIPEGYSVSREKKERFSLILESASTNQTSMYLCASSLVGGLTDTQYFGPGTRLTVL.

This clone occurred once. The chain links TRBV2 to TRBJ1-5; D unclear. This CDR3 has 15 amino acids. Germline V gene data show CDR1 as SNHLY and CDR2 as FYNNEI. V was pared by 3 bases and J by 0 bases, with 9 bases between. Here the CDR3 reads CASSEDVASNQPQHF. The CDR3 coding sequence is TGTGCCAGCAGTGAGGACGTAGCTAGCAATCAGCCCCAGCATTTT.

Here the CDR3 DNA reads TGTGCCAGCAGCCAAGATATCGGGAGGATCTATGGCTACACCTTC. Its translation: CASSQDIGRIYGYTF. The genes are TRBV4-2 and TRBJ1-2; no clear D. Germline CDR1 and CDR2: LGHNA and YNFKEQ. CDR3 length: 15 residues. V was clipped by 0 bases and J by 4 bases, with 12 bases between them.